The sequence of this TCR beta chain was determined in a study of blood T cell repertoires in COVID-19. The CDR3 runs 14 residues. CDR1 is SGHTA and CDR2 is FQGTGA in the germline V gene. The V and J ends lost 5 bases and 9 bases, in that order; junction bases with no gene match: 9. Method: immunoSEQ multiplex PCR; TCRdb's copy keeps in-frame clones and lacks some. Among 150,000 or so clones listed, about 88% were seen once. The chain has TRBV7-3 and TRBJ2-1, with 8 positions matching TRBD2. The sequenced sample consisted of peripheral blood. The clonotype originates from a young man with acute or convalescent COVID-19. The CDR3 loop reads CASSPGTSFSEQFF. The CDR3 DNA reads TGTGCCAGCAGCCCCGGGACTAGTTTTTCTGAGCAGTTCTTC.